This entry is about one T cell receptor beta chain. Antigen: not known. TCRdb processed the 5' RACE reads anew with MiXCR; each CDR3 protein has one entry. Here the sample spans 690,000 or so distinct CDR3 sequences, 5.5% to 7.5% being singletons. The CDR3 is 14 amino acids. Trimming cost V 6 bases and J 7 bases; bases outside gene matches: 8. The data were obtained in a study of identical twins. Notes on the study in general: Cross-sectional statistical analysis was relied on for the conclusions, without the same donors being followed. Out-of-frame alpha sequences shared by twins showed excess low generation probability. Analyses of zero insertions could be partly confounded by invariant MAIT and iNKT cells. Abundant beta clonotypes from cord blood had fewer insertions, unlike memory repertoires, which showed none.

The gene calls are TRBV12-3 or TRBV12-4 and TRBJ2-1; 8 nucleotides align to TRBD1. This receptor was obtained from a young man in good health. The sample taken for sequencing was naive T cells sorted from blood. Here the CDR3 reads CASSGPTGANEQFF. The CDR3 DNA reads as TGTGCCAGCAGCGGTCCGACAGGGGCGAATGAGCAGTTCTTC.